Listed below are T cell receptor beta chains from one sample, sequenced in a study of T-cell memory formation after mild COVID-19. Using its own MiXCR run on the 5' RACE reads, TCRdb lists one record per CDR3 protein. The sample lists hundreds of thousands of distinct CDR3 sequences; roughly 24% were seen once. Sequences were obtained from PBMCs or a T cell subset sorted from them (not recorded which). These receptors all come from an adult woman who had mild COVID-19 (a few samples of this study predate the infection). Cell type and time point are not known. Both conserved end residues are part of each CDR3. Each record gives: clone size, D gene, V gene, J gene, CDR3 DNA, CDR3 protein. A D gene is named only where the DNA matches it firmly. Clone sizes are given selectively: once, few, many, or a class where the clone is expanded.

>few|-|TRBV20-1|TRBJ1-5
TGCAGTGCACCCCCAGGGGGCAATCAGCCCCAGCATTTT
CSAPPGGNQPQHF
>many|TRBD1|TRBV11-2|TRBJ1-5
TGTGCCAGCAGCCTCGACAGGGGGGGAAATCAGCCCCAGCATTTT
CASSLDRGGNQPQHF
>-|-|TRBV20-1|TRBJ2-3
TGCAGTGCCGTACCTAGATTGCGGGAAAGGGATACGCAGTATTTT
CSAVPRLRERDTQYF
>few|-|TRBV4-2|TRBJ2-5
TGTGCCAGCAGCCTAGGACCGGGCAGTCAAGAGACCCAGTACTTC
CASSLGPGSQETQYF
>-|TRBD1|TRBV7-9|TRBJ2-7
TGTGCCAGCAGCTCCTTCTCGGACAGGGGAGACTACGAGCAGTACTTC
CASSSFSDRGDYEQYF
>few|-|TRBV7-2|TRBJ1-1
TGTGCCAGCAGCGTTACGGCTTACACTGAAGCTTTCTTT
CASSVTAYTEAFF
>-|-|TRBV28|TRBJ1-1
TGTGCCAGCAGCCCTGCGGGGGTTATTGGCTCCAACGAAGCTTTCTTT
CASSPAGVIGSNEAFF
>few|TRBD2|TRBV7-3|TRBJ2-3
TGTGCCAGCAGCCACAACCCGGGACTAGCGGGAGTCCCCACGAACACAGATACGCAGTATTTT
CASSHNPGLAGVPTNTDTQYF
>-|TRBD2|TRBV4-2|TRBJ2-3
TGTGCCAGCAGCCAAGCCGGACTAGCGGGAGCAGATACGCAGTATTTT
CASSQAGLAGADTQYF
>few|-|TRBV9|TRBJ2-5
TGTGCCAGCAGCCCCCTACCTGGCAGGCAAGAGACCCAGTACTTC
CASSPLPGRQETQYF
>-|-|TRBV27|TRBJ2-3
TGTGCCAGCAGGCCTCCCCTCACAGATACGCAGTATTTT
CASRPPLTDTQYF
>-|TRBD1|TRBV28|TRBJ2-3
TGTGCCAGCAGTCCAGGGACAGGGGTTGTTCGCGCGCAGTATTTT
CASSPGTGVVRAQYF
>few|-|TRBV9|TRBJ1-6
TGTGCCAGCAGCGTAGAGAGTACGGCCAGGTCACCCCTCCACTTT
CASSVESTARSPLHF
>-|-|TRBV29-1|TRBJ2-7
TGCAGCGTTGAAGTAGAGAGGGGGTGGTACGAGCAGTACTTC
CSVEVERGWYEQYF
>-|-|TRBV21-1|TRBJ2-5
TGTGCCAGTCACCGGGACAGGGAAGAGACCCAGTACTTC
CASHRDREETQYF
>-|-|TRBV27|TRBJ2-7
TGTGCCAGCAGTTTATCCGGACACGCCTACGAGCAGTACTTC
CASSLSGHAYEQYF
>few|-|TRBV3-1|TRBJ2-4
TGTGCCAGCAGCCAAGATCTTGCGGGGATGCTAGCCAAAAACATTCAGTACTTC
CASSQDLAGMLAKNIQYF
>-|-|TRBV18|TRBJ2-5
TGTGCCAGCTCATCAAGGGCGGTTCAAGAGACCCAGTACTTC
CASSSRAVQETQYF
>-|TRBD2|TRBV6-5|TRBJ2-7
TGTGCCAGCAGAATTAGCGGGGGGGACACCTACGAGCAGTACTTC
CASRISGGDTYEQYF
>few|TRBD1|TRBV24-1|TRBJ2-1
TGTGCCACCAGTGACCAGGACAGGGGCGATCTCAATGAGCAGTTCTTC
CATSDQDRGDLNEQFF
>-|-|TRBV20-1|TRBJ2-5
TGCAGTGCTGATAGTAGGCAAGAGACCCAGTACTTC
CSADSRQETQYF
>few|-|TRBV3-1|TRBJ2-2
TGTGCCACCACACCAGCGAGTACGAACACCGGGGAGCTGTTTTTT
CATTPASTNTGELFF
>few|-|TRBV29-1|TRBJ2-7
TGCAGCGTTGATTTGCCGGGGAAACAGGGCTTTTTACAGTACTTC
CSVDLPGKQGFLQYF
>-|TRBD2|TRBV4-1|TRBJ2-7
TGCGCCAGCAGGGGCGGGGGGGCCTACGAGCAGTACTTC
CASRGGGAYEQYF
>-|-|TRBV19|TRBJ1-5
TGTGCCAGTATCCCAAGTGGTGCGACGAGCGCCTATAGCAATCAGCCCCAGCATTTT
CASIPSGATSAYSNQPQHF